This T cell receptor beta chain was identified in a study of cytomegalovirus exposure and HLA in healthy donors. Germline loops: CDR1 SGHRS, CDR2 YFSETQ. Unmatched junction bases numbered 10, after V lost 4 bases and J lost 4 bases. The CDR3 contains 16 residues. The assay was immunoSEQ multiplex PCR, and TCRdb's table has in-frame clones only and misses some. The sample contains 100,000 to 150,000 clones, roughly 89% of which appear only once. The chain is built from TRBV5-1 and TRBJ1-1; TRBD1 aligns across 10 bases. This clonotype was sampled from a woman under 30 in good health and CMV-seronegative. Sequenced: PBMCs. CDR3: CASSTAGTGAGTEAFF. The CDR3 nucleotides read TGCGCCAGCAGCACTGCCGGGACAGGGGCGGGCACTGAAGCTTTCTTT.